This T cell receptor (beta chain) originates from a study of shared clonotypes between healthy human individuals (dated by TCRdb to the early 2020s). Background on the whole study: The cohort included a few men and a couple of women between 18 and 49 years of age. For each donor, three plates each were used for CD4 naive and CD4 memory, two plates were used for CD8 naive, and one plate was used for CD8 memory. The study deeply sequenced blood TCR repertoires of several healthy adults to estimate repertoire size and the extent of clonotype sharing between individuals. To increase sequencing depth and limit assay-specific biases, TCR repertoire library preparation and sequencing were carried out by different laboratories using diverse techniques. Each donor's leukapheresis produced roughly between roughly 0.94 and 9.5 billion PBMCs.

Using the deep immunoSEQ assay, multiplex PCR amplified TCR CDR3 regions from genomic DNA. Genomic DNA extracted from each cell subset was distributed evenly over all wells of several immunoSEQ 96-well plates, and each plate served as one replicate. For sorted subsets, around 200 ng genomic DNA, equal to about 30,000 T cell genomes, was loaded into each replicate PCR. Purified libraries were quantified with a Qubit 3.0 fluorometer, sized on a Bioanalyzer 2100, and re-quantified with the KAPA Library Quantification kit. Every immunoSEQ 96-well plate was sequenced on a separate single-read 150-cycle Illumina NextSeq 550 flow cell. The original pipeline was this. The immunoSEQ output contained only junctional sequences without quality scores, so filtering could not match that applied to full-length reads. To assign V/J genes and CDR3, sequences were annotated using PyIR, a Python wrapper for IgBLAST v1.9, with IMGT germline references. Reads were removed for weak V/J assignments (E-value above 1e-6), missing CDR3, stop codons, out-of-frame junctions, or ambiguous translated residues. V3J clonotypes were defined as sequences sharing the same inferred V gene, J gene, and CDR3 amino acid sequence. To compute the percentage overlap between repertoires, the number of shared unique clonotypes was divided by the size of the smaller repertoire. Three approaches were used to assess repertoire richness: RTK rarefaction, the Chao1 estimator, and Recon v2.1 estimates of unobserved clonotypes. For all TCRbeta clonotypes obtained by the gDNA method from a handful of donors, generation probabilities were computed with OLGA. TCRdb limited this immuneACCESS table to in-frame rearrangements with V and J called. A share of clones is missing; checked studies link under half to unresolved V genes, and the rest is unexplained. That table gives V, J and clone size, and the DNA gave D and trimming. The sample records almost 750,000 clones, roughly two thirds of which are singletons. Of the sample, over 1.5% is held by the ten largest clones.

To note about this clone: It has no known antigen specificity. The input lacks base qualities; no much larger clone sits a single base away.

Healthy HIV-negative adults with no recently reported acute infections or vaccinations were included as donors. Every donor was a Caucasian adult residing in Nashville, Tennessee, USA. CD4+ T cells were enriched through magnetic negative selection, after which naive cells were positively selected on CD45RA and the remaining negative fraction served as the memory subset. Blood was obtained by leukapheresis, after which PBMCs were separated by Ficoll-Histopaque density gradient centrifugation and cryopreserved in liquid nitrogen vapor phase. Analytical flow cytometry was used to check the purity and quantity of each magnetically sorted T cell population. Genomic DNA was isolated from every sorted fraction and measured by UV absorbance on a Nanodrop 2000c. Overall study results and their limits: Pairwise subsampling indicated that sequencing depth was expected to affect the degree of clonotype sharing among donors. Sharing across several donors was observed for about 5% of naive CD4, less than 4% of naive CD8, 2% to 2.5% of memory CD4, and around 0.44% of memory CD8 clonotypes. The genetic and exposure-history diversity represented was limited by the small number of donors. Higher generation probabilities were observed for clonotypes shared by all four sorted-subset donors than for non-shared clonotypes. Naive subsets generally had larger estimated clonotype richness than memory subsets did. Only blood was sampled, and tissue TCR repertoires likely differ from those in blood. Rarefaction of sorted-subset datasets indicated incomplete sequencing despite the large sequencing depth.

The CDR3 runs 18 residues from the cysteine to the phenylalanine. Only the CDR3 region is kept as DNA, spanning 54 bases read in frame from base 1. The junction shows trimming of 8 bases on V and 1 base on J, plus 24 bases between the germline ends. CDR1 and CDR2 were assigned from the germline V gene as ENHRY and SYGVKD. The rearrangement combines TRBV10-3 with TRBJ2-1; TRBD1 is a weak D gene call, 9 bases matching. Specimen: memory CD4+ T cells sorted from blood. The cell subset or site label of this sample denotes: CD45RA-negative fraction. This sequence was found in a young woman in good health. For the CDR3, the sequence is CAIAGLANDRGSYNEQFF. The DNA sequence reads TGTGCCATCGCTGGACTAGCCAACGACAGGGGGTCCTACAATGAGCAGTTCTTC.